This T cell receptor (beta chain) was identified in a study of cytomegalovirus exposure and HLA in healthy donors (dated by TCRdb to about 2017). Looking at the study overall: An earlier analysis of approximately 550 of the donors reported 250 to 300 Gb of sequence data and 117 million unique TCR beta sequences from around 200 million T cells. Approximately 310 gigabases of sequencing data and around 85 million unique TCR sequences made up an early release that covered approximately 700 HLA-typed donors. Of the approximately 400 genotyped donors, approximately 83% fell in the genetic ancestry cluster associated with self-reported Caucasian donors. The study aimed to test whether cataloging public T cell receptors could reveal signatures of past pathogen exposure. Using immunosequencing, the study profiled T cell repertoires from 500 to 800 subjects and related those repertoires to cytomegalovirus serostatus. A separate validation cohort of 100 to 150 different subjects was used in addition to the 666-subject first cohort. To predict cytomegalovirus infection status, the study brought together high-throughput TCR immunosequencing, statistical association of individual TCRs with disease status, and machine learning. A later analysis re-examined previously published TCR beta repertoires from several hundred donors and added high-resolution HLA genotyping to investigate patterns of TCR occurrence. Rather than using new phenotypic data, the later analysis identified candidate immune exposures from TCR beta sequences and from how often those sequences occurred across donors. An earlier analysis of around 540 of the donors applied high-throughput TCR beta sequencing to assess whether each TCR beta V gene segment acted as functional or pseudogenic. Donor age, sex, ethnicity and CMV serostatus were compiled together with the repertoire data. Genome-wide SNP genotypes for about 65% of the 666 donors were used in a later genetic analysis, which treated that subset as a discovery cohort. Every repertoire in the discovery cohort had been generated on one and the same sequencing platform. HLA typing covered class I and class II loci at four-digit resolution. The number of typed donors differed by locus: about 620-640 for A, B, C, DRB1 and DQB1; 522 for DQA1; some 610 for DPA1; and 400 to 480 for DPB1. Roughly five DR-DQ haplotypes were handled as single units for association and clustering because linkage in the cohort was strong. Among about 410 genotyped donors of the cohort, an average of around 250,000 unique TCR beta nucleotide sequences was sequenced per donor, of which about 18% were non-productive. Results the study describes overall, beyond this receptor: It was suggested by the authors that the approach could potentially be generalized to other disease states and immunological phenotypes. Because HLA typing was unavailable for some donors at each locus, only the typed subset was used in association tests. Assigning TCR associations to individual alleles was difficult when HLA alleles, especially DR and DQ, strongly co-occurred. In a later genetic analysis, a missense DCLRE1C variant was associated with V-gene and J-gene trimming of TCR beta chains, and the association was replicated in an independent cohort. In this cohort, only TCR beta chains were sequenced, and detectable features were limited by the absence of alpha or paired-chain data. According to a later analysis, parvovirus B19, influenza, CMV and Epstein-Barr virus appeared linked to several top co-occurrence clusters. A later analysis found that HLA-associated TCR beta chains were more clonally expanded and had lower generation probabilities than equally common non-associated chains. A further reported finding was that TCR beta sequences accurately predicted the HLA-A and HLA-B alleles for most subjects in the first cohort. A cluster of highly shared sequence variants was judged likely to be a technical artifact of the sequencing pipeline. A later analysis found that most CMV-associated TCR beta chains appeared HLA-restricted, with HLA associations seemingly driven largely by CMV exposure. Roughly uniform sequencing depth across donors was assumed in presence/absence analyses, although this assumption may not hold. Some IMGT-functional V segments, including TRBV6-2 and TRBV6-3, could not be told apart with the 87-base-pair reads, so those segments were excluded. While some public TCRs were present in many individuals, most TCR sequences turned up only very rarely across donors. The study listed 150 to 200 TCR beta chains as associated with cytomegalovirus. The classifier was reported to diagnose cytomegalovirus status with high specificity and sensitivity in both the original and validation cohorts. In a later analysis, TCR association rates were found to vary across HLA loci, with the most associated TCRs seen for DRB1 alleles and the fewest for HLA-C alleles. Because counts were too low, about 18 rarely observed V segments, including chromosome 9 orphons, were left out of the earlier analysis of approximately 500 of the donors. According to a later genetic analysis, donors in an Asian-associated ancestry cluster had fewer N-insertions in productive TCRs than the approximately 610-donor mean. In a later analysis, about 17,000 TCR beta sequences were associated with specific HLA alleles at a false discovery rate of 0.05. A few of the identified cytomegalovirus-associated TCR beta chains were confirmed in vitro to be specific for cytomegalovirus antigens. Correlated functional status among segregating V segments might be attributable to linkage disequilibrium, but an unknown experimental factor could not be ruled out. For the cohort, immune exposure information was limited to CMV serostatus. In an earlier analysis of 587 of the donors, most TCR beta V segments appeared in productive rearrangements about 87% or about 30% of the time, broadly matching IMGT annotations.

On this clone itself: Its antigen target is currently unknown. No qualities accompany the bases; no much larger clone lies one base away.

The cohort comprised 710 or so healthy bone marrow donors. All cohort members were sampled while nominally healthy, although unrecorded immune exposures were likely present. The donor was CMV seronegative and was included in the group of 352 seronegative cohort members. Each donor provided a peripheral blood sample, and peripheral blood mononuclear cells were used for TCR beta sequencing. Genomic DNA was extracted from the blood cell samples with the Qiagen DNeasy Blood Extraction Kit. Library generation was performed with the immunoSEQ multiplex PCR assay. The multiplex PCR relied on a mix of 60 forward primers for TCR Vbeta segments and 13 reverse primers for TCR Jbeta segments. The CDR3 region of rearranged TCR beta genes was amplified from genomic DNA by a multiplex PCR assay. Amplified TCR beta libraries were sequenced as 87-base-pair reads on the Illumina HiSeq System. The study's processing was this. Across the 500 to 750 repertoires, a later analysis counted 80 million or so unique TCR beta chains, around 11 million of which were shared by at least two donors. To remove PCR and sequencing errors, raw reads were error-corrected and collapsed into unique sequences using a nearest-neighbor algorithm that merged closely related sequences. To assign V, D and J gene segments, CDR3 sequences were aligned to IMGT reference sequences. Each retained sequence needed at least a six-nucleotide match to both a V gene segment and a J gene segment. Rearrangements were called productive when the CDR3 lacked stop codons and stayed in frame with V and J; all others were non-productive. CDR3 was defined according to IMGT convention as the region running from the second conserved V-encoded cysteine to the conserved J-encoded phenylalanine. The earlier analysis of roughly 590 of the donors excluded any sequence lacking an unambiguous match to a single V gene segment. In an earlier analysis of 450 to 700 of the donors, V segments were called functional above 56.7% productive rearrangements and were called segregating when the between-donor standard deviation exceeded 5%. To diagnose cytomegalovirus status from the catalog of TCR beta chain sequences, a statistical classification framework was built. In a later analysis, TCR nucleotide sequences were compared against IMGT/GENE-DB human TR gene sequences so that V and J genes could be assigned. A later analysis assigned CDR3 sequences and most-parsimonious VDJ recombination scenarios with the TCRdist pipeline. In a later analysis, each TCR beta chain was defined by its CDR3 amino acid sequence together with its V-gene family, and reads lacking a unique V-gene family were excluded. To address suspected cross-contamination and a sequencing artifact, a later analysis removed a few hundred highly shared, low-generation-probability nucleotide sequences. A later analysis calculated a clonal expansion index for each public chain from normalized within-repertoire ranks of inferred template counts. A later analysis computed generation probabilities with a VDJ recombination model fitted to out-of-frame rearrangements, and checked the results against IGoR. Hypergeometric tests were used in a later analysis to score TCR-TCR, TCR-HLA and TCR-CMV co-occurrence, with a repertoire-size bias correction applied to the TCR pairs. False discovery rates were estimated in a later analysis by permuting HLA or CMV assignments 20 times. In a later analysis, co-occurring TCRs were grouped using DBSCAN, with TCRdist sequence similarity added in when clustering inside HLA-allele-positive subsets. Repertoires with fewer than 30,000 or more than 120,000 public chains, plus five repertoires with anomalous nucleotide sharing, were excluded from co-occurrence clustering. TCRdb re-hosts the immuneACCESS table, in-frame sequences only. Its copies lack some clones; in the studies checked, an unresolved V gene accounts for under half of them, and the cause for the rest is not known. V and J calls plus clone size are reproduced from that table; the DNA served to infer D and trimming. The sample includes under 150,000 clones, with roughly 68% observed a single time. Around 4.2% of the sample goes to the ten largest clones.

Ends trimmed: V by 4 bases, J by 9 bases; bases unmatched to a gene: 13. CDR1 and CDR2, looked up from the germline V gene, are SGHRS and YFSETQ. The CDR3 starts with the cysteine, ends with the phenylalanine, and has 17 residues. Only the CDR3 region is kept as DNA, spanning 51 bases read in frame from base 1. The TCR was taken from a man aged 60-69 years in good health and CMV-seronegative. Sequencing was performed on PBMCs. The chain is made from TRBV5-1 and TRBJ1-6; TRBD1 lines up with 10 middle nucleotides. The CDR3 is CASSPMTGGEGSSPLHF. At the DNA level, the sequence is TGCGCCAGCAGCCCGATGACAGGGGGCGAGGGTAGTTCACCCCTCCACTTT.